This TCR beta chain was identified during a study of cytomegalovirus exposure and HLA in healthy donors. General study findings and limits: Associated with HLA alleles at 0.05 false discovery rate in a later analysis were over 15,000 TCR beta sequences. Researchers had no immune exposure information except CMV serostatus available. An analysis that came later showed most CMV-associated TCR beta chains appearing HLA-restricted. Cytomegalovirus association was listed for about 180 TCR beta chains.

Germline CDR1 is SGHTA and CDR2 is FQGNSA. The CDR3 length is 14 residues. Trimming shortened V by 2 bases and J by 5 bases, and 12 bases separated the two germline ends. 60 Vbeta and 13 Jbeta primers were used in PCR. Profiled with immunoSEQ multiplex PCR; TCRdb holds only in-frame clones, not every one. With around 130,000 clones in the sample, the ten largest clones hold roughly 1.4%. Note on this clone: Its specificity is not known.

Sequenced material: PBMCs. The chain has TRBV7-2 and TRBJ1-1; a possible D gene is TRBD1 (6 bases). The sequence was collected from a woman aged 40 to 49 in good health and CMV-seronegative. For the CDR3, the DNA is TGTGCCAGCAGCTTATCGGGGGGCGGGACTGAAGCTTTCTTT. Its translation: CASSLSGGGTEAFF.